The source of this T cell receptor (beta chain) is a study of a mutant IDH1 vaccine in newly diagnosed glioma. Whole-study context: It was radiotherapy, temozolomide, or both that patients received previously, with most receiving both.

Time point described: baseline, week 1 (first vaccination visit). Treatment here: pre-vaccination baseline after standard-of-care therapy. Profiling relied on immunoSEQ multiplex PCR, and the TCRdb table lists in-frame clones only, not all of them. In the table there are 20,000 to 30,000 clones, approximately 93% of which are singletons. CDR1 and CDR2 (germline): LNHDA, SQIVND (reference sequence). The germline V and J ends were trimmed by 3 bases and 5 bases, with 17 bases remaining between them. The CDR3 is 16 amino acids. The receptor was isolated from a man younger than 45 with glioma. The V and J genes are TRBV19 and TRBJ1-5, with D perhaps TRBD1 (5 bases). Sequencing was performed on PBMCs, taken from a glioma patient treated with radiotherapy, temozolomide or both. The CDR3 DNA reads TGTGCCAGTAGTATCTCTCCGCGGGGGGATCATCAGCCCCAGCATTTT. It is translated as CASSISPRGDHQPQHF.